The 18 T cell receptor beta chains reported below all come from one sample, sequenced in a study of T cells in Graves' hyperthyroidism and ophthalmopathy. Template material for amplifying TCR beta CDR3 regions consisted of RNA transcripts. When the TCR CDR3 underwent first-round RT-PCR, the HTBI primer set was used. TCRdb re-called the multiplex PCR reads with MiXCR, one entry per CDR3 protein. The data show about 420,000 distinct CDR3 sequences, about 15% seen once. The sequencing sample was made of blood. Source of these receptors: a woman aged 18-30 years with Graves' hyperthyroidism.

This clonotype has a count of ten or more. The chain carries TRBV3-1 and TRBJ1-1; a possible D gene is TRBD1 (5 bases). V lost 1 base and J lost 3, with 18 bases in between. In germline, CDR1 is LGHDT, CDR2 YNNKEL (reference sequence). The CDR3 is 17 amino acids. CDR3: CASSQVGLRGWDTEAFF. The DNA of the CDR3 is TGTGCCAGCAGCCAAGTGGGGCTACGGGGGTGGGACACTGAAGCTTTCTTT.

Worth noting for this clonotype: This sequence may be a read error, since a much larger clone differs from it by one base. The chain couples TRBV18 to TRBJ1-2; no definite D call. The germline V gene encodes CDR1 KGHSH and CDR2 LQKENI. The CDR3 is 11 amino acids. The CDR3 protein is CVSSPNYGYTF. Here the CDR3 DNA reads TGTGTCAGCTCCCCCAACTATGGCTACACCTTC.

The gene calls are TRBV27 and TRBJ2-7; 8 positions match TRBD1. Germline V gene sequence: CDR1 MNHEY, CDR2 SMNVEV (reference sequence). The CDR3 has 14 residues. Losses at the gene ends were 6 bases for V and 2 bases for J; bases not matched to a gene: 6. CDR3 nucleotide sequence: TGTGCCAGCAGGGGGGACAGGTTGACCTACGAGCAGTACTTC. Residues: CASRGDRLTYEQYF.

In this sample, this clonotype turned up many times. This chain joins TRBV2 and TRBJ2-3; TRBD2 matches 11 bases. The length of the CDR3 is 16 residues. V dropped 4 bases and J dropped 0; count of bases not matched to a gene: 3. Germline V CDR1 and CDR2: SNHLY, FYNNEI. The CDR3 is CASSAGLAASTDTQYF. Here the CDR3 DNA reads TGTGCCAGCAGTGCGGGACTAGCGGCTAGCACAGATACGCAGTATTTT.

There are many counts of this clonotype. The rearrangement joins TRBV28 to TRBJ1-5; D not certain. V was trimmed by 7 bases and J by 0 bases, leaving 16 bases between them. Germline CDR1 and CDR2: MDHEN and SYDVKM. The CDR3 runs 16 residues. The CDR3 is CASNPWGVNSNQPQHF. The DNA for the CDR3 is TGTGCCAGCAACCCTTGGGGAGTAAATAGCAATCAGCCCCAGCATTTT. The variable domain in full, with the rest retrieved from reference TRBV28 and TRBJ1-5, is DVKVTQSSRYLVKRTGEKVFLECVQDMDHENMFWYRQDPGLGLRLIYFSYDVKMKEKGDIPEGYSVSREKKERFSLILESASTNQTSMYLCASNPWGVNSNQPQHFGDGTRLSIL.

The chain has TRBV7-3 and TRBJ1-5; 12 positions agree with TRBD1. Germline V CDR1 and CDR2: SGHTA, FQGTGA. V was clipped by 6 bases and J by 1 base; unmatched bases: 10. The CDR3 length is 18 residues. CDR3 in DNA: TGTGCCAGCAGATCCGGGACAGGGGGCGGCGCGAGCAATCAGCCCCAGCATTTT. Translation: CASRSGTGGGASNQPQHF.

This clonotype has ten or more counts. The chain is built from TRBV2 and TRBJ2-1; D gene uncertain. The CDR3 has 12 amino acids. Germline CDR1 is SNHLY and CDR2 is FYNNEI. V lost 6 bases to trimming and J lost 6 bases, with 9 bases between them. This chain's CDR3 is CASSQSLNEQFF. The CDR3 DNA reads TGTGCCAGCAGCCAGTCCCTCAATGAGCAGTTCTTC.

The rearrangement joins TRBV10-3 to TRBJ2-2, with 10 bases lining up with TRBD1. J lost 0 bases, V lost 5 bases, and 6 bases had no gene match. CDR1 is ENHRY, CDR2 SYGVKD, per germline. The length of the CDR3 is 17 residues. CDR3 in DNA: TGTGCCATCAGTCCTGGACAGGGGGGGACGAACACCGGGGAGCTGTTTTTT. Its translation is CAISPGQGGTNTGELFF.

The chain carries TRBV7-9 and TRBJ2-7; no clear D gene. The germline CDR1 and CDR2 sequences are SEHNR and FQNEAQ (reference sequence). The V end lost 3 bases, the J end lost 3 bases, and 18 bases lay between the germline ends. The CDR3 runs to 16 residues. The CDR3 loop is CASSLERVGLLYEQYF. Written as DNA, the CDR3 is TGTGCCAGCAGCTTGGAAAGGGTCGGTCTCCTCTACGAGCAGTACTTC.

The gene calls are TRBV20-1 and TRBJ1-3; the match to TRBD1 covers 8 bases. Germline V lookup: CDR1 DFQATT, CDR2 SNEGSKA (reference sequence). V dropped 3 bases and J dropped 0; count of bases not matched to a gene: 7. CDR3 length: 16 residues. As DNA, the CDR3 is TGCAGTGCTAGCTCCCCTACAGGGGGCTCTGGAAACACCATATATTTT. Translated: CSASSPTGGSGNTIYF.

This clonotype has a count of ten or more. The rearrangement uses TRBV12-3 or TRBV12-4 and TRBJ1-1; D is possibly TRBD1 (5 bases). The V gene lost 5 bases and the J gene lost 9 bases, with 13 bases spanning the gap. CDR3 length: 12 amino acids. CDR3: CASSGRGPKAFF. In nucleotides, the CDR3 is TGTGCCAGCAGTGGTAGGGGCCCCAAAGCTTTCTTT.

This clonotype was recorded a few times. The chain uses TRBV6-1 and TRBJ2-7, with D tentatively TRBD1 or TRBD2 (6 bases each). The CDR3 spans 13 residues. Trimming took 5 bases from V and 5 from J, leaving 13 bases between them. From germline, CDR1 is MNHNS and CDR2 SASEGT. CDR3 sequence (DNA): TGTGCCAGCAGTAGCTGGGGGGCCGACGAGCAGTACTTC. Translation gives CASSSWGADEQYF.

The table lists this clonotype with many counts. V usage is TRBV3-1 and J usage is TRBJ1-3; unclear D gene. The CDR3 length is 16 residues. Germline assignment: CDR1 LGHDT and CDR2 YNNKEL (reference sequence). Trimming pared 2 bases from V and 0 bases from J, leaving 11 bases between. This CDR3 is CASSQSPMLSGNTIYF. In nucleotides, the CDR3 is TGTGCCAGCAGCCAATCTCCGATGCTCTCTGGAAACACCATATATTTT.

The chain combines TRBV28 with TRBJ2-7, with D unclear. Germline loops: CDR1 MDHEN, CDR2 SYDVKM. This CDR3 has 14 residues. V dropped 4 bases and J dropped 0 bases, with 10 bases sitting between them. The CDR3 loop reads CASSSARPSYEQYF. CDR3 coding DNA: TGTGCCAGCAGTTCAGCAAGGCCCTCCTACGAGCAGTACTTC.

This clonotype was counted ten times or more. This chain uses TRBV2 with TRBJ1-3, with D possibly matching TRBD1 (5 bases). V lost 1 base and J 4 bases, leaving 11 bases between the germline ends. The CDR3 spans 15 residues. Looked up from germline, CDR1 is SNHLY and CDR2 is FYNNEI. This CDR3 reads CASSEGGVNGNTIYF. CDR3 bases: TGTGCCAGCAGTGAAGGAGGGGTCAACGGAAACACCATATATTTT.

In this sample, this clonotype turned up many times. The genes are TRBV6-1 and TRBJ1-1, with 8 bases matching TRBD1. The CDR3 is made up of 15 amino acids. With V trimmed by 6 bases and J by 2 bases, 8 bases remained unmatched. Germline assignment: CDR1 MNHNS and CDR2 SASEGT. CDR3 loop: CASSIGTGPNTEAFF. The CDR3 nucleotides are TGTGCCAGCAGCATCGGGACAGGCCCTAACACTGAAGCTTTCTTT.

This clonotype appeared a few times. J is TRBJ2-1 and V is TRBV9; 7 nucleotides agree with TRBD2. Germline CDR1 SGDLS, CDR2 YYNGEE. The V and J ends lost 0 bases and 6 bases, in that order; junction bases with no gene match: 12. This CDR3 is built from 17 residues. CDR3 in DNA: TGTGCCAGCAGCGTAGTAGATACGGGAGGATTGGGCAATGAGCAGTTCTTC. Translating it yields CASSVVDTGGLGNEQFF.

This clonotype was seen a handful of times. This chain joins TRBV6-5 and TRBJ1-3, with D perhaps TRBD1 (5 bases). Trimming left V 2 bases short and J 1 base short, with 9 bases between. Looked up from germline, CDR1 is MNHEY and CDR2 is SVGAGI. The CDR3 sequence is 15 residues long. As DNA, the CDR3 is TGTGCCAGCAGTTACGGCAGGGTATCTGGAAACACCATATATTTT. Translated, it gives CASSYGRVSGNTIYF.